The 20 T cell receptor beta chains below come from one sample, sequenced in a study of T cell responses to AZD1222 COVID-19 vaccine. The data were produced by immunoSEQ multiplex PCR, yet TCRdb's version contains in-frame clones alone and is incomplete. There are about 170,000 clones in the sample; 93% occur only once, and 3.5% to 4.5% lies in the top ten. The sample in question was peripheral blood, obtained on day 0 of AZD1222 vaccination. These receptors were obtained from an adult in good health.

The chain couples TRBV7-9 to TRBJ1-3; possible D gene TRBD1, 5 bases. From germline, CDR1 is SEHNR and CDR2 FQNEAQ (reference sequence). This CDR3 is 15 amino acids long. V lost 4 bases to trimming and J lost 0 bases, with 10 bases between them. The CDR3 nucleotides read TGTGCCAGCAGCTACGGGACTCTCTCTGGAAACACCATATATTTT. Translated, it gives CASSYGTLSGNTIYF.

CDR3 in DNA: TGTGCCACCAGCAGAGGGGGACAACAAAAATACAATGAGCAGTTCTTC. Translation gives CATSRGGQQKYNEQFF. The chain employs TRBV15 and TRBJ2-1; D perhaps matches TRBD1 (6 bases). The germline V and J ends were trimmed by 1 base and 4 bases, with 14 bases remaining between them. Germline lookup yields CDR1 LNHNV and CDR2 YYDKDF (reference sequence). The CDR3 is 16 residues long.

V gene TRBV30 combines with J gene TRBJ1-1; D ambiguous. Per germline, CDR1 GTSNPN and CDR2 SVGIG (reference sequence). With 2 bases removed from V and 0 bases from J, the gap between germline ends came to 7 bases. The CDR3 runs 13 residues. CDR3: CAWSRLVNTEAFF. The DNA for the CDR3 is TGTGCCTGGAGTAGACTCGTGAACACTGAAGCTTTCTTT.

This clone was detected once. This chain links TRBV5-4 with TRBJ1-2; the D is unclear. V was clipped by 5 bases and J by 1 base, with 9 bases between them. The CDR3 extends over 13 amino acids. From germline, CDR1 is SGHNT and CDR2 YYREEE (reference sequence). CDR3 region: CASSSGVNYGYTF. The CDR3 coding sequence is TGTGCCAGCAGTTCCGGGGTTAACTATGGCTACACCTTC.

The chain combines TRBV6-5 with TRBJ1-4, with D hard to call. This CDR3 is built from 15 residues. V was trimmed by 7 bases and J by 8 bases, leaving 20 bases between them. The germline gives CDR1 MNHEY, CDR2 SVGAGI. The CDR3 reads CASIEWEEVSEKLFF. The CDR3 nucleotides are TGTGCCAGCATAGAATGGGAGGAAGTGAGCGAAAAACTGTTTTTT.

J is TRBJ1-5 and V is TRBV28, with 8 bases that match TRBD1. The CDR3 totals 13 residues. CDR1 MDHEN and CDR2 SYDVKM come from the germline V gene. J was trimmed by 5 bases and V by 6 bases; bases with no gene match: 3. CDR3 nucleotide sequence: TGTGCCAGCAGGGACAGGGAACATCAGCCCCAGCATTTT. It specifies CASRDREHQPQHF.

The J gene is TRBJ1-1, the V gene TRBV7-9; D gene ambiguous. Trimming shortened V by 5 bases and J by 6 bases, and 13 bases separated the two germline ends. This CDR3 has 13 amino acids. Germline V gene lookup returns CDR1 SEHNR and CDR2 FQNEAQ (reference sequence). The CDR3 is CASSIEVRSEAFF. The DNA of the CDR3 is TGTGCCAGCAGCATAGAGGTTAGGTCTGAAGCTTTCTTT.

The chain has TRBV14 and TRBJ1-1; no clear D. CDR1 is SGHDN, CDR2 FVKESK, per germline. The CDR3 totals 16 residues. V lost 8 bases and J lost 6, with 25 bases in between. CDR3 region: CASYETFLSSQAEAFF. CDR3 DNA sequence: TGTGCCAGCTATGAGACCTTCTTGTCCAGTCAGGCTGAAGCTTTCTTT.

The chain is built from TRBV5-1 and TRBJ2-1; 9 nucleotides line up with TRBD2. V was clipped by 0 bases and J by 7 bases; unmatched bases: 8. The CDR3 runs to 16 residues. Germline values: CDR1 SGHRS, CDR2 YFSETQ. The CDR3 region is CASSLESFAGGNEQFF. The CDR3 DNA sequence: TGCGCCAGCAGCTTGGAATCTTTCGCGGGGGGGAATGAGCAGTTCTTC.

The genes are TRBV19 and TRBJ2-7; 7 nucleotides align to TRBD1. CDR1 is LNHDA, CDR2 SQIVND, per germline (reference sequence). V lost 3 bases, J lost 6 bases, and 5 bases stayed unmatched. CDR3 length: 13 amino acids. The CDR3 reads CASSMGTASEQYF. The CDR3 DNA sequence: TGTGCCAGTAGTATGGGGACAGCCAGCGAGCAGTACTTC.

J is TRBJ2-7 and V is TRBV7-9, with 7 bases lining up with TRBD1. The CDR3 is 16 amino acids. The V segment lost 2 bases and the J segment 0 bases; nucleotides outside the gene matches: 7. Germline V gene data show CDR1 as SEHNR and CDR2 as FQNEAQ (reference sequence). CDR3 residues: CASSLPGQTTSYEQYF. Written as DNA, the CDR3 is TGTGCCAGCAGCTTACCGGGACAGACCACCTCCTACGAGCAGTACTTC.

V and J are TRBV27 and TRBJ2-3, with 7 bases fitting TRBD1. The CDR3 spans 17 residues. Looked up from germline, CDR1 is MNHEY and CDR2 is SMNVEV (reference sequence). The V gene end was trimmed by 2 bases and the J gene end by 0 bases; junction bases not matched to a gene: 8. For the CDR3, the DNA is TGTGCCAGCAGTTTAAGGGACCGGGACAGAAGCACAGATACGCAGTATTTT. Translated: CASSLRDRDRSTDTQYF.

This clone was seen once. J is TRBJ1-5 and V is TRBV16, with TRBD1 identical over 7 bases. The V and J ends lost 6 bases and 6 bases, in that order; junction bases with no gene match: 11. Germline V gene data show CDR1 as KGHSY and CDR2 as FQNENV. The CDR3 is 15 residues long. CDR3 nucleotide sequence: TGTGCCAGCAGTCCTCGGACAGGAATCGGTCAGCCCCAGCATTTT. Translated: CASSPRTGIGQPQHF.

This chain's CDR3 is CASSPNTGHANLAFF. CDR3 sequence (DNA): TGTGCCAGCTCACCGAATACGGGACACGCAAACTTAGCTTTCTTT. V is TRBV18 and J is TRBJ1-1; a weak D match, TRBD1 (6 bases). Germline lookup yields CDR1 KGHSH and CDR2 LQKENI. Trimming removed 3 bases at V and 10 bases at J, with 21 bases between. The CDR3 contains 15 residues. The variable domain in full, completed from reference TRBV18 and TRBJ1-1, reads NAGVMQNPRHLVRRRGQEARLRCSPMKGHSHVYWYRQLPEEGLKFMVYLQKENIIDESGMPKERFSAEFPKEGPSILRIQQVVRGDSAAYFCASSPNTGHANLAFFGQGTRLTVV.

This chain connects TRBV7-9 to TRBJ1-5; D gene uncertain. Trimming shortened V by 5 bases and J by 10 bases, and 12 bases separated the two germline ends. Germline lookup yields CDR1 SEHNR and CDR2 FQNEAQ (reference sequence). CDR3 size: 12 residues. The CDR3 sequence: CASSRDVSPQHF. Here the CDR3 DNA reads TGTGCCAGCAGCCGAGATGTAAGTCCCCAGCATTTT.

The chain recombines TRBV12-5 with TRBJ1-1; TRBD1 matches 10 bases. After removal of 2 bases from V and 6 bases from J, the junction contained 3 bases not matched to a gene. Germline CDR1 is LGHNT and CDR2 is FRNRAP. CDR3 length equals 14 residues. For the CDR3, the DNA is TGTGCTAGTGGTTTGCTTGGGACAGGGGCTGAAGCTTTCTTT. This codes for CASGLLGTGAEAFF.

The chain recombines TRBV5-4 with TRBJ1-2, with no clear D. In germline, CDR1 is SGHNT, CDR2 YYREEE (reference sequence). The CDR3 is made up of 13 amino acids. V was clipped by 0 bases and J by 8 bases, with 11 bases between them. The CDR3 here is CASSLATVLGYTF. DNA of the CDR3: TGTGCCAGCAGCTTGGCCACGGTTTTAGGCTACACCTTC.

The rearrangement links TRBV5-1 to TRBJ2-3, with D hard to call. The V end lost 6 bases, the J end lost 2 bases, and 10 bases lay between the germline ends. Germline CDR1 reads SGHRS; CDR2 reads YFSETQ. This CDR3 is 13 amino acids long. The chain's CDR3 is CASTQKDTDTQYF. CDR3 sequence (DNA): TGCGCCAGCACTCAAAAAGACACAGATACGCAGTATTTT.

J is TRBJ2-7 and V is TRBV27; 7 bases are a match to TRBD1. V lost 5 bases, J lost 7 bases, and 11 bases stayed unmatched. The CDR3 is made up of 14 amino acids. The germline V gene has CDR1 MNHEY and CDR2 SMNVEV (reference sequence). The DNA of the CDR3 is TGTGCCAGCAGTATCCAGGGACAGTTTTCGGAGCAGTACTTC. It translates to CASSIQGQFSEQYF.

The chain has TRBV27 and TRBJ2-7, with 7 bases matching TRBD1. CDR3 size: 15 residues. Germline V gives CDR1 MNHEY, CDR2 SMNVEV (reference sequence). The V gene end was trimmed by 2 bases and the J gene end by 2 bases; junction bases not matched to a gene: 6. This CDR3 reads CASSLKGAPAYEQYF. CDR3 in DNA: TGTGCCAGCAGTTTAAAGGGGGCACCCGCCTACGAGCAGTACTTC.